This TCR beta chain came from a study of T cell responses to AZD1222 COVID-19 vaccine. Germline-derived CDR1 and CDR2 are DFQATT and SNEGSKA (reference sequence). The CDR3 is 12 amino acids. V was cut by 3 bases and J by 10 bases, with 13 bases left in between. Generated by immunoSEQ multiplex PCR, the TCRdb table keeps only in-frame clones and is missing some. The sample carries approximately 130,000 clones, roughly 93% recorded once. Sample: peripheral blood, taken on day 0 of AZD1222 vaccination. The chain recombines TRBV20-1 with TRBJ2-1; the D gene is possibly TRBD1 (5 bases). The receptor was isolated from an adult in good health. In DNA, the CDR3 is TGCAGTGCTAGTTTTGGGGCTCGAGAGCAGTTCTTC. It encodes CSASFGAREQFF.